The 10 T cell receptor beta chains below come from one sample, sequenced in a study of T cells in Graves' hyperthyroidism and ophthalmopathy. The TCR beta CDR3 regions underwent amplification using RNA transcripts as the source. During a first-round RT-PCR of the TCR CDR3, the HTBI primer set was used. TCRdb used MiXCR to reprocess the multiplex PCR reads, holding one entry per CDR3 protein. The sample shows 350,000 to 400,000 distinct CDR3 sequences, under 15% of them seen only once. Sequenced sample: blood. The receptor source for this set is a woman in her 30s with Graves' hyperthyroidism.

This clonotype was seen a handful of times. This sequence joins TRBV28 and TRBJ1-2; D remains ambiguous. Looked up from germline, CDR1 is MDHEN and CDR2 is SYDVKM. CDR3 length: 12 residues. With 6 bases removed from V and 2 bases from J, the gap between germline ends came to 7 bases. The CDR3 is CASSRVNYGYTF. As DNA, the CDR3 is TGTGCCAGCAGCCGAGTGAACTATGGCTACACCTTC.

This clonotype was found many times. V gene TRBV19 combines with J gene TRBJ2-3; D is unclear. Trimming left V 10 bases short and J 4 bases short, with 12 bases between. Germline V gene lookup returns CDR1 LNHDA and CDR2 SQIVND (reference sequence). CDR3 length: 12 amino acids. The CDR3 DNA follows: TGTGCCACGAGTATTAACGCAGATACGCAGTATTTT. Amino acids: CATSINADTQYF.

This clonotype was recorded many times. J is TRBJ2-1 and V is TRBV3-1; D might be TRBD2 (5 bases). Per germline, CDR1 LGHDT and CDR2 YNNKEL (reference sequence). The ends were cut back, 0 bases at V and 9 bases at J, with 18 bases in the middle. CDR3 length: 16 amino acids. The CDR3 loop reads CASSQDPPAVGGEQFF. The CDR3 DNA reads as TGTGCCAGCAGCCAAGATCCCCCCGCCGTAGGAGGTGAGCAGTTCTTC.

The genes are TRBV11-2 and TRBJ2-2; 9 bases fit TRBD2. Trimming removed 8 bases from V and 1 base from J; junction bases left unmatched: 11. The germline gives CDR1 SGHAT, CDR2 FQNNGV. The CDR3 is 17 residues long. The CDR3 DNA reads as TGTGCCAGCCGCCCCCGCGTGACTAGCGGGAACACCGGGGAGCTGTTTTTT. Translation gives CASRPRVTSGNTGELFF.

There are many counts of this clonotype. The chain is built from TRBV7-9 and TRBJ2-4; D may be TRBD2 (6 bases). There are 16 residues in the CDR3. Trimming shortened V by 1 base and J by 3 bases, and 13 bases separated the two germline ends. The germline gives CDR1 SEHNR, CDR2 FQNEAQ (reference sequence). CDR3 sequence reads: CASSLDRGGVKNIQYF. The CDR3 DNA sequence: TGTGCCAGCAGCTTAGACCGGGGAGGTGTCAAAAACATTCAGTACTTC.

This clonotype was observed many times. The DNA for the CDR3 is TGCGCCAGCCGGAATTTACAAGAGACCCAGTACTTC. Its protein product is CASRNLQETQYF. V is TRBV5-1 and J is TRBJ2-5; D is unclear. This CDR3 comprises 12 residues. Germline CDR1 SGHRS, CDR2 YFSETQ. Deletions cut 7 bases from V and 2 bases from J, with 9 bases between.

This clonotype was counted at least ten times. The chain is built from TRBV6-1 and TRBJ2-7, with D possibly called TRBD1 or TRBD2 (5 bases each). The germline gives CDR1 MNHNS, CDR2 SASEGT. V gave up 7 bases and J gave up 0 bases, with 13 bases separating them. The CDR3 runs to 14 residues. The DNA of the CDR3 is TGTGCCAGCACGAGGGGCGCGAGCTCCTACGAGCAGTACTTC. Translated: CASTRGASSYEQYF.

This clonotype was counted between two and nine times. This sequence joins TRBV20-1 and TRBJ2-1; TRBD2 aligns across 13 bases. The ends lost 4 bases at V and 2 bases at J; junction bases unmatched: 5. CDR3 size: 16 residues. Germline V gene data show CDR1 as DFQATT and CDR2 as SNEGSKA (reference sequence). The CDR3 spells CSATPGTSGAYNEQFF. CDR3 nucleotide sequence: TGCAGTGCTACCCCAGGGACTAGCGGGGCCTACAATGAGCAGTTCTTC.

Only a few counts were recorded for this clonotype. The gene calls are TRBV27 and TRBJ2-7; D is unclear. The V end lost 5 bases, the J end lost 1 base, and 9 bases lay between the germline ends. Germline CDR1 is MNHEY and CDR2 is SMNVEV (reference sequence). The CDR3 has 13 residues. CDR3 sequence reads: CASSQRISYEQYF. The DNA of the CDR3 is TGTGCCAGCAGTCAGAGGATATCCTACGAGCAGTACTTC.

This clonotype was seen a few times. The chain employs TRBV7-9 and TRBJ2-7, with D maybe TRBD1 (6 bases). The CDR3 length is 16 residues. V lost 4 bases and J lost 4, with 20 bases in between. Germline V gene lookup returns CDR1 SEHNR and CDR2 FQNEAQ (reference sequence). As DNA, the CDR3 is TGTGCCAGCAGCTCCCCTATGGGGGCAGGCTTGTACGAGCAGTACTTC. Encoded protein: CASSSPMGAGLYEQYF.